This T cell receptor (beta chain) was recovered during a study of glioma-infiltrating T cells after dendritic cell vaccination. Study as a whole: Patients received autologous tumor lysate-pulsed dendritic cell vaccination between about 2003 and 2013. Patients received three intradermal dendritic cell vaccine injections at biweekly intervals. Study-wide findings and caveats: Only a small number of patients had complete blood and tumor samples.

Time point reported: after dendritic cell vaccination, including at tumor progression/relapse. PBMC were collected before vaccination, two weeks after the third vaccination, and at progression. Note on this clone: Its antigen is unknown. Sequence at one end of the junction differs from germline and may be a read error.

The data were produced by immunoSEQ multiplex PCR, yet TCRdb's version contains in-frame clones alone and is incomplete. Of 85,000 to 100,000 clones in the sample, about 85% were seen once. The CDR3 is made up of 16 amino acids. CDR1 SGHDT and CDR2 YYEEEE come from the germline V gene. The material sequenced was blood, taken after dendritic cell vaccination. This sequence originates from a human donor with glioblastoma. V gene TRBV5-6 combines with J gene TRBJ1-2, with TRBD1 matching 7 bases. The CDR3 reads CAGSLFPGDRNYGYTF. The CDR3 DNA reads TGTGCCGGCAGCTTATTTCCTGGGGACAGAAACTATGGCTACACCTTC.